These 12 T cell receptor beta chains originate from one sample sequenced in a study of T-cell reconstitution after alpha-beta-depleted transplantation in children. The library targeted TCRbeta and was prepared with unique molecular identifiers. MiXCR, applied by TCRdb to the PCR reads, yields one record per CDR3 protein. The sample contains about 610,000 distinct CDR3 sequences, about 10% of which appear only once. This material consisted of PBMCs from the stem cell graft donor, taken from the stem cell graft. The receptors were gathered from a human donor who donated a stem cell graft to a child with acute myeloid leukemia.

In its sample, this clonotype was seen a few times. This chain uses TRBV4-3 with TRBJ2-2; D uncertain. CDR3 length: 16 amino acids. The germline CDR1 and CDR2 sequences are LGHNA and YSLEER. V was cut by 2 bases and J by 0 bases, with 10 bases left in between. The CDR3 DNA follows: TGCGCCAGCAGCCAATCCGGATTAGCGAACACCGGGGAGCTGTTTTTT. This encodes CASSQSGLANTGELFF.

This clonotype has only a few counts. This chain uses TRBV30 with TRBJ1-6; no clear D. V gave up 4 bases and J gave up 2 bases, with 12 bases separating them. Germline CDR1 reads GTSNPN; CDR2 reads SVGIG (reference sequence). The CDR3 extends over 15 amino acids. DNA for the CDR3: TGTGCCTGGATCGAGCGGGTCACCTATAATTCACCCCTCCACTTT. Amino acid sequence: CAWIERVTYNSPLHF.

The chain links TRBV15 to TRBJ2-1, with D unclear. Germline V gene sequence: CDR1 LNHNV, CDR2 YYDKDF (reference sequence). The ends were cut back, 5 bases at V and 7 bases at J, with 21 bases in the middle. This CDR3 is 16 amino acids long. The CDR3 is CATSSESTTVGNEQFF. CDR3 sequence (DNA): TGTGCCACCAGCTCAGAGTCGACAACTGTGGGGAATGAGCAGTTCTTC.

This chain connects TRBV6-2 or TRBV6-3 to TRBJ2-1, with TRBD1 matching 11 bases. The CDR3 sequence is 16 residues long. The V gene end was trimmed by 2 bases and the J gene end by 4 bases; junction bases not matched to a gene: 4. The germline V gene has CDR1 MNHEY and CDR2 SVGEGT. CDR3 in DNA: TGTGCCAGCAGTTACCGGACAGGGGGCGCTTACAATGAGCAGTTCTTC. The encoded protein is CASSYRTGGAYNEQFF.

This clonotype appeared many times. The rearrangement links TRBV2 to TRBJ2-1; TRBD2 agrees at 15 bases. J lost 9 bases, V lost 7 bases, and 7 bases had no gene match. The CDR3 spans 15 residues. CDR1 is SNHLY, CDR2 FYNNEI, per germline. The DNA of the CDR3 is TGTGCCAGCATCGGACTAGCGGGAGGGCCCGGTGAGCAGTTCTTC. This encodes CASIGLAGGPGEQFF. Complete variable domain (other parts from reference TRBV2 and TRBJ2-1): EPEVTQTPSHQVTQMGQEVILRCVPISNHLYFYWYRQILGQKVEFLVSFYNNEISEKSEIFDDQFSVERPDGSNFTLKIRSTKLEDSAMYFCASIGLAGGPGEQFFGPGTRLTVL.

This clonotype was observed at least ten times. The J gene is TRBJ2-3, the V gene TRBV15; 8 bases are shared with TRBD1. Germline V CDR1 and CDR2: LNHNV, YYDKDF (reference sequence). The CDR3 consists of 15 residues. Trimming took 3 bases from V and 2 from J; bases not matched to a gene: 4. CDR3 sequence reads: CATSRGQEITDTQYF. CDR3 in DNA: TGTGCCACCAGCAGGGGACAGGAAATCACAGATACGCAGTATTTT.

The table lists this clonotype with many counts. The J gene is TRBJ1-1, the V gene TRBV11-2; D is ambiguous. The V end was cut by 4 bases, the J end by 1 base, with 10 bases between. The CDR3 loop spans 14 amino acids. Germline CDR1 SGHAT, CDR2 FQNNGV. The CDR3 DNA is TGTGCCAGCAGCTCCGTTCTCGGGAACACTGAAGCTTTCTTT. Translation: CASSSVLGNTEAFF.

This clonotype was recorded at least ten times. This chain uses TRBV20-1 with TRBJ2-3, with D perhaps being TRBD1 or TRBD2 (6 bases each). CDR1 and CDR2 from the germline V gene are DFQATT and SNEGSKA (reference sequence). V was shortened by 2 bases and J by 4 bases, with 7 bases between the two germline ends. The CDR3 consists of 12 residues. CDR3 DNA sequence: TGCAGTGCTAGAAGGGGGGCAGATACGCAGTATTTT. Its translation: CSARRGADTQYF.

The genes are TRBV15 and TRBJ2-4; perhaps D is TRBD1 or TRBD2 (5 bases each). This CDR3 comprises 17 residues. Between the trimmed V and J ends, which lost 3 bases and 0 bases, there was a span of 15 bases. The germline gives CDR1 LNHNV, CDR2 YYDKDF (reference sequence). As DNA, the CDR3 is TGTGCCACCAGCAGTTATGGGACCGCCCTAGCCAAAAACATTCAGTACTTC. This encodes CATSSYGTALAKNIQYF.

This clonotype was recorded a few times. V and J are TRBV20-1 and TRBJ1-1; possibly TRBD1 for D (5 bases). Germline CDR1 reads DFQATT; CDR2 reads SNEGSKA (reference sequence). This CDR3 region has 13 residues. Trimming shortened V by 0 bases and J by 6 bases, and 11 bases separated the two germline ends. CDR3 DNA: TGCAGTGCTAGAGATCTCAGGGTCCCTGAAGCTTTCTTT. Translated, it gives CSARDLRVPEAFF.

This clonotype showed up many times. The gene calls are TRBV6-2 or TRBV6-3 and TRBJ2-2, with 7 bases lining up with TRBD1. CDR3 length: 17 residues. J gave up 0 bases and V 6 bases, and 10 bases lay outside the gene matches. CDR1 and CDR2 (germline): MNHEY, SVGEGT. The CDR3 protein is CASSFSSGGPNTGELFF. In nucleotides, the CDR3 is TGTGCCAGCAGCTTTTCCTCAGGGGGTCCGAACACCGGGGAGCTGTTTTTT.

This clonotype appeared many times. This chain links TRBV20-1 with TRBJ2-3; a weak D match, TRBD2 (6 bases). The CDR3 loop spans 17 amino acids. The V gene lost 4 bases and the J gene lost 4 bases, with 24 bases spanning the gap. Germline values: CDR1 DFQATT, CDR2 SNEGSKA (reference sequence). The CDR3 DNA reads TGCAGTGCTACCCTCCTCGACGTGGGAGGAGGGGCAGATACGCAGTATTTT. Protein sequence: CSATLLDVGGGADTQYF.